This TCR beta chain emerged from a study of T cell repertoires in cytomegalovirus infection. The CDR3 totals 13 residues. V was shortened by 3 bases and J by 7 bases, with 10 bases between the two germline ends. Germline V lookup: CDR1 SGHTA, CDR2 FQGTGA. TCRdb re-called the reads with MiXCR, one entry per CDR3 protein. The sample records fewer than 300,000 distinct CDR3 sequences, about 23% being singletons. This clonotype was detected many times. The chain uses TRBV7-3 and TRBJ2-1; D unclear. The specimen sequenced was PBMCs. The TCR was taken from a human donor in good health (CMV status not recorded). Some clones in this sample may be carry-over from other donors' samples. For the CDR3, the DNA is TGTGCCAGCAGCTTGGCCTATAGAAATGAGCAGTTCTTC. It encodes CASSLAYRNEQFF.